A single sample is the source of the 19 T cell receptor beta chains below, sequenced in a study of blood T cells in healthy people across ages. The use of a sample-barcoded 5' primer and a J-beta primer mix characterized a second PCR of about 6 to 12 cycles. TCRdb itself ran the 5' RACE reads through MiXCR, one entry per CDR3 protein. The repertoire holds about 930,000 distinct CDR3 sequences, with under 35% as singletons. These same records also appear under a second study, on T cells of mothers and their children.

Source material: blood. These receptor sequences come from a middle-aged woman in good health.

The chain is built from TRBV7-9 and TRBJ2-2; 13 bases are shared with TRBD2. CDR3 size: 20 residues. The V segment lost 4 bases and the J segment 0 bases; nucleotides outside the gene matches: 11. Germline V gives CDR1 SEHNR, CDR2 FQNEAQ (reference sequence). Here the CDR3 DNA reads TGTGCCAGCAGCTCCCTAATCGGACTAGCGGGGGCCTCGAACACCGGGGAGCTGTTTTTT. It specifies CASSSLIGLAGASNTGELFF.

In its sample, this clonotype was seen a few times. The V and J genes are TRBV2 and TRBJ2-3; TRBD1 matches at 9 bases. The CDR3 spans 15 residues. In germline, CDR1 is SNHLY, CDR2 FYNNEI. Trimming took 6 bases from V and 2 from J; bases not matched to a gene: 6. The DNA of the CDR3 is TGTGCCAGCAGGCCCGGGACAGGGTACACAGATACGCAGTATTTT. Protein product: CASRPGTGYTDTQYF.

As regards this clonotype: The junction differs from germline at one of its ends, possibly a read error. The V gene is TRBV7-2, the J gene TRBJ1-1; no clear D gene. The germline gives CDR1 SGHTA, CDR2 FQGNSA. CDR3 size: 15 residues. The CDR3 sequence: CASSSIRVLNTGAFF. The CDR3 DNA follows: TGTGCCAGCAGCTCGATTAGAGTATTGAACACTGGAGCTTTCTTT.

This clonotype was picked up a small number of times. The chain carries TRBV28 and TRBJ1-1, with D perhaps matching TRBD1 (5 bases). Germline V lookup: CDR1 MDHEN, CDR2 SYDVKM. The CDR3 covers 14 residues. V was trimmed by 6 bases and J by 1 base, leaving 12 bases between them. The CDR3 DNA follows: TGTGCCAGCAGACAACGTAGGGGGAACACTGAAGCTTTCTTT. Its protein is CASRQRRGNTEAFF.

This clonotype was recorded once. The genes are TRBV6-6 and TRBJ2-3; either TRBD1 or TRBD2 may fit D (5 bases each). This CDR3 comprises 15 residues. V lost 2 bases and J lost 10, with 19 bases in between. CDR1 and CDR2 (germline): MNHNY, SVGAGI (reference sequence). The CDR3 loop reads CASSYEGTPARAQYF. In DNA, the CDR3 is TGTGCCAGCAGTTACGAGGGAACGCCGGCCAGGGCGCAGTATTTT.

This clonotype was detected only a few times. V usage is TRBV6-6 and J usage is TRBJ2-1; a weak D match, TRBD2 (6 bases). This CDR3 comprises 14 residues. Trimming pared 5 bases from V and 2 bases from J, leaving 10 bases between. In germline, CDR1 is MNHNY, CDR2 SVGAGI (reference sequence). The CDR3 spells CASSGGETYNEQFF. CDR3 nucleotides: TGTGCCAGCAGTGGCGGGGAGACCTACAATGAGCAGTTCTTC.

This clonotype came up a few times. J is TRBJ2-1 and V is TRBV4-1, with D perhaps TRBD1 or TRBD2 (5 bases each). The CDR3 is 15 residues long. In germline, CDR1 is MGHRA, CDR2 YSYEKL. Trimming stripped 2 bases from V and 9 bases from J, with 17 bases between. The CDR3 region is CASSQNLGGTGEQFF. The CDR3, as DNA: TGCGCCAGCAGCCAAAACCTTGGGGGTACAGGTGAGCAGTTCTTC.

In DNA form, the CDR3 reads TGTGCCAGCGCACAGCGGGCAGCTTACAATGAGCAGTTCTTC. Translation gives CASAQRAAYNEQFF. The rearrangement links TRBV25-1 to TRBJ2-1, with D possibly being TRBD2 (6 bases). CDR3 length: 14 amino acids. V was clipped by 8 bases and J by 4 bases, with 15 bases between them. Germline lookup yields CDR1 MGHDK and CDR2 SYGVNS. Combining the CDR3 with reference TRBV25-1 and TRBJ2-1 gives the whole variable domain EADIYQTPRYLVIGTGKKITLECSQTMGHDKMYWYQQDPGMELHLIHYSYGVNSTEKGDLSSESTVSRIRTEHFPLTLESARPSHTSQYLCASAQRAAYNEQFFGPGTRLTVL.

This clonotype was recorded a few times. The CDR3: CASSLMAGRENEQFF. The CDR3 DNA reads TGCGCCAGCAGCTTGATGGCGGGGAGGGAGAATGAGCAGTTCTTC. The chain recombines TRBV5-1 with TRBJ2-1, with 7 bases identical to TRBD2. V lost 1 base to trimming and J lost 7 bases; unmatched junction nucleotides: 8. Germline V lookup: CDR1 SGHRS, CDR2 YFSETQ. The CDR3 spans 15 residues.

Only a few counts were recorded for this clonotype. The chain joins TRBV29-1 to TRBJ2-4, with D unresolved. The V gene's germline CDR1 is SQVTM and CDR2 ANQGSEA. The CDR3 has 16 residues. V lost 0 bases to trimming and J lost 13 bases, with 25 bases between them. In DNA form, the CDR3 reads TGCAGCGTTGAAGATCCAGGCGCCCCCACCTACAATGAGCAGTACTTC. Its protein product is CSVEDPGAPTYNEQYF.

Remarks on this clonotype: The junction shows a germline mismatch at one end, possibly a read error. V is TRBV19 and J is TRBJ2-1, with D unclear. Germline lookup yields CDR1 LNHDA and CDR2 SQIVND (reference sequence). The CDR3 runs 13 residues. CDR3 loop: CVSSIYLGGEQFF. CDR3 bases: TGTGTCAGTAGTATTTACCTCGGCGGTGAGCAGTTCTTC.

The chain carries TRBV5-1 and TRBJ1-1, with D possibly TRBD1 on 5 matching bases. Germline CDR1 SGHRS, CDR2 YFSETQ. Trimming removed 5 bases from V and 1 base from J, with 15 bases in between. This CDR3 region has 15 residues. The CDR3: CASRGAQGENTEAFF. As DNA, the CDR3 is TGCGCCAGCAGAGGGGCCCAGGGAGAGAACACTGAAGCTTTCTTT.

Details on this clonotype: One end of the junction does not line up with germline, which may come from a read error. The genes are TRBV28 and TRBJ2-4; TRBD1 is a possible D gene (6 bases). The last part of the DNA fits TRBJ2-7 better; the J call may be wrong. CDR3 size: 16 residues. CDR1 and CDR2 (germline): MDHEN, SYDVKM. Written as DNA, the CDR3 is TGTGCCTGCAGTCTGACGGGGACATCCTTCTCCTACGAGCAGTACTTC. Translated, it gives CACSLTGTSFSYEQYF.

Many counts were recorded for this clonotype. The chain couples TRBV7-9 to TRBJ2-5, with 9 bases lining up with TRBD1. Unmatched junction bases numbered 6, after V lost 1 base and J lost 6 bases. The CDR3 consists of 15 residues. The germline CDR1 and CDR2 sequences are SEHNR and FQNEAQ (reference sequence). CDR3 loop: CASSLVGQGMKTQYF. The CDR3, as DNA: TGTGCCAGCAGCTTAGTTGGACAGGGGATGAAGACCCAGTACTTC. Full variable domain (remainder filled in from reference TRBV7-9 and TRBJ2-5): DTGVSQNPRHKITKRGQNVTFRCDPISEHNRLYWYRQTLGQGPEFLTYFQNEAQLEKSRLLSDRFSAERPKGSFSTLEIQRTEQGDSAMYLCASSLVGQGMKTQYFGPGTRLLVL.

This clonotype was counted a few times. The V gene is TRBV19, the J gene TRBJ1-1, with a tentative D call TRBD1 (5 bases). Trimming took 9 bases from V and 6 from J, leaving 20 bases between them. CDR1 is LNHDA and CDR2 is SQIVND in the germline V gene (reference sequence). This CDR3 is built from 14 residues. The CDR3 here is CASNSGDSKAEAFF. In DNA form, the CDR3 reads TGTGCCAGCAATTCGGGGGACTCCAAAGCTGAAGCTTTCTTT.

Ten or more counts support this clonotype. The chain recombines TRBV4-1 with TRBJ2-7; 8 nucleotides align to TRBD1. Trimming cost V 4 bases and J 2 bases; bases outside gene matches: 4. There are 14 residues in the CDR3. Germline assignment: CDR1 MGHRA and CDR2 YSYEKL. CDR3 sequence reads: CASSPGQAAYEQYF. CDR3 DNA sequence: TGCGCCAGCAGCCCGGGACAGGCTGCCTACGAGCAGTACTTC.

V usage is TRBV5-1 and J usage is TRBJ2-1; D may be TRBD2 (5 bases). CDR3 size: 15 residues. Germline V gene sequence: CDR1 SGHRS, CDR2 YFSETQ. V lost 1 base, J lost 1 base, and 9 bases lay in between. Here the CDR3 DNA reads TGCGCCAGCAGCTTGTCCCCGGGGTCCTACAATGAGCAGTTCTTC. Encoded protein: CASSLSPGSYNEQFF.

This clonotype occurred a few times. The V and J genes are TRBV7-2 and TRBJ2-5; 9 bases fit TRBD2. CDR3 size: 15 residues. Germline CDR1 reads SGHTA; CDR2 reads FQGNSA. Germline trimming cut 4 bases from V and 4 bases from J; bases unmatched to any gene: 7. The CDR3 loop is CASSSRGLAPETQYF. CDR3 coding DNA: TGTGCCAGCAGCTCCAGGGGACTAGCCCCAGAGACCCAGTACTTC.

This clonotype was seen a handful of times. The CDR3 DNA follows: TGTGCCAGCAGTTTCCCCGGTACTGAAGCTTTCTTT. Its protein is CASSFPGTEAFF. The chain combines TRBV12-3 or TRBV12-4 with TRBJ1-1; D remains unclear. The CDR3 contains 12 residues. Trimming stripped 3 bases from V and 5 bases from J, with 7 bases between.